This paragraph covers one T cell receptor beta chain sequence. The antigen remains unidentified. This sample was taken from a study of cytomegalovirus exposure and HLA in healthy donors. Study outcomes and limitations: Most CMV-associated TCR beta chains appeared HLA-restricted in a later analysis.

PCR amplification relied on 60 Vbeta primers (plus 13 Jbeta primers). Profiling relied on immunoSEQ multiplex PCR, and the TCRdb table lists in-frame clones only, not all of them. The sample has about 200,000 clones, about 77% seen once. This CDR3 contains 14 residues. The germline V gene has CDR1 MDHEN and CDR2 SYDVKM. V lost 3 bases and J lost 8, with 14 bases in between. This clonotype originated in a young woman in good health and CMV-seronegative. The sequenced sample was PBMCs. The chain has TRBV28 and TRBJ2-1; D gene ambiguous. The CDR3 protein is CASSFFSGSDEQFF. Here the CDR3 DNA reads TGTGCCAGCAGTTTCTTTTCCGGGTCCGATGAGCAGTTCTTC. Full variable domain (outside the CDR3, taken from reference TRBV28 and TRBJ2-1): DVKVTQSSRYLVKRTGEKVFLECVQDMDHENMFWYRQDPGLGLRLIYFSYDVKMKEKGDIPEGYSVSREKKERFSLILESASTNQTSMYLCASSFFSGSDEQFFGPGTRLTVL.